This T cell receptor beta chain was sequenced in a study of blood T cell repertoires in COVID-19. This clone occurred a few times. Measured with immunoSEQ multiplex PCR; TCRdb has only the in-frame clones, and not every one. In the table there are 250,000 to 300,000 clones, less than 85% of which are singletons. The CDR3 is made up of 13 amino acids. The junction had 4 bases not matched to a gene; V was cut back by 3 bases and J by 7 bases. In germline, CDR1 is SGHRS, CDR2 YFSETQ. The clonotype originates from a man in his sixties who had recovered from COVID-19. Sequenced sample: peripheral blood. The chain has TRBV5-1 and TRBJ1-2; 9 bases map to TRBD1. CDR3 loop: CASSSKQGAGYTF. CDR3 sequence (DNA): TGCGCCAGCAGCTCGAAACAGGGGGCTGGCTACACCTTC. The full variable domain, rest sourced from reference TRBV5-1 and TRBJ1-2, is KAGVTQTPRYLIKTRGQQVTLSCSPISGHRSVSWYQQTPGQGLQFLFEYFSETQRNKGNFPGRFSGRQFSNSRSEMNVSTLELGDSALYLCASSSKQGAGYTFGSGTRLTVV.